These T cell receptor beta chains were read from a single sample in a study of blood T cell repertoires in COVID-19. TCRdb keeps only in-frame clones here, not all; method: immunoSEQ multiplex PCR. Of nearly 60,000 clones listed, 90% are singletons. Sequences were obtained from peripheral blood. The receptors were gathered from a man in his fifties or sixties with active COVID-19. CDR3s include the opening cysteine and the closing phenylalanine or tryptophan. The order of the fields is D gene, clone size, V gene, J gene, CDR3 DNA, CDR3 protein. D genes are given only for firm matches. Only part of the rows carry a size: once, few, many, or a class if the clone is expanded.

d_call: NA; clone_size: NA; v_call: TRBV6-6; j_call: TRBJ2-2; cdr3_nt: TGTGCCAGCAGTTCCAACTTCGCGTCCGGGGAGCTGTTTTTT; cdr3_aa: CASSSNFASGELFF
d_call: NA; clone_size: NA; v_call: TRBV6-2/TRBV6-3; j_call: TRBJ2-5; cdr3_nt: TGTGCCAGCAGTTACTCGAACGGGGTTAGGACCCAGTACTTC; cdr3_aa: CASSYSNGVRTQYF
d_call: NA; clone_size: NA; v_call: TRBV7-9; j_call: TRBJ1-5; cdr3_nt: TGTGCCAGCAGCGAGGGAAGGAGCAATCAGCCCCAGCATTTT; cdr3_aa: CASSEGRSNQPQHF
d_call: TRBD1; clone_size: NA; v_call: TRBV27; j_call: TRBJ1-5; cdr3_nt: TGTGCCAGCAGCCGAACTACAGGGGTGAATCAGCCCCAGCATTTT; cdr3_aa: CASSRTTGVNQPQHF
d_call: NA; clone_size: NA; v_call: TRBV19; j_call: TRBJ1-5; cdr3_nt: TGTGCCAGTAGTGGCAGGGAAGACTTCCAGCCCCAGCATTTT; cdr3_aa: CASSGREDFQPQHF
d_call: NA; clone_size: NA; v_call: TRBV19; j_call: TRBJ2-1; cdr3_nt: TGTGCCAGTAGTATAGTGGGGGGGGCGGGAGTCAATGAGCAGTTCTTC; cdr3_aa: CASSIVGGAGVNEQFF
d_call: NA; clone_size: NA; v_call: TRBV3-1/TRBV3-2; j_call: TRBJ2-3; cdr3_nt: TGTCCGCCGGGAACGCAGTATTTT; cdr3_aa: CPPGTQYF
d_call: NA; clone_size: once; v_call: TRBV21-1; j_call: TRBJ1-5; cdr3_nt: TGTGCCAGGGGACTAAGGGGCAATCAGCCCCAGCATTTT; cdr3_aa: CARGLRGNQPQHF
d_call: NA; clone_size: NA; v_call: TRBV11-2; j_call: TRBJ2-2; cdr3_nt: TGTGCCAGCAGCTTATTTCGAGGGAACACCGGGGAGCTGTTTTTT; cdr3_aa: CASSLFRGNTGELFF
d_call: NA; clone_size: NA; v_call: TRBV7-2; j_call: TRBJ1-3; cdr3_nt: TGTGCCAGCAGCTTCGGCAGAGGGTTAATATATTTT; cdr3_aa: CASSFGRGLIYF
d_call: TRBD1; clone_size: NA; v_call: TRBV5-1; j_call: TRBJ1-6; cdr3_nt: TGCGCCCCCCGCGGCCCCGGACAGGGGGCTTCGGGGTCCTATAATTCACCCCTCCACTTT; cdr3_aa: CAPRGPGQGASGSYNSPLHF
d_call: NA; clone_size: once; v_call: TRBV4-1; j_call: TRBJ2-5; cdr3_nt: TGCGCCAGCAGCCAAGCGTCCCGTCTAGTTGATAGGGAGACCCAGTACTTC; cdr3_aa: CASSQASRLVDRETQYF
d_call: TRBD2; clone_size: NA; v_call: TRBV5-4; j_call: TRBJ2-7; cdr3_nt: TGTGCCAGCAGCTCCAGACTAGCGGGAATGCGGGAGCAGTACTTC; cdr3_aa: CASSSRLAGMREQYF
d_call: NA; clone_size: NA; v_call: TRBV12-3/TRBV12-4; j_call: TRBJ2-2; cdr3_nt: TGTGCCAGCAAGCGTGGCGGGGAGCTGTTTTTT; cdr3_aa: CASKRGGELFF
d_call: NA; clone_size: few; v_call: TRBV24-1; j_call: TRBJ2-2; cdr3_nt: TGTGCCACCAGTGATCTATGGGGAGGCGGGGAGCTGTTTTTT; cdr3_aa: CATSDLWGGGELFF
d_call: NA; clone_size: NA; v_call: TRBV5-1; j_call: TRBJ2-1; cdr3_nt: TGCGCCAGCAGCTTGGGAGCGGGCGCTTACAATGAGCAGTTCTTC; cdr3_aa: CASSLGAGAYNEQFF
d_call: NA; clone_size: NA; v_call: TRBV6-6; j_call: TRBJ1-6; cdr3_nt: TGTGCCAGCAGGAGAGGTGAGGGCTCACCCCTCCACTTT; cdr3_aa: CASRRGEGSPLHF
d_call: NA; clone_size: once; v_call: TRBV11-1; j_call: TRBJ2-2; cdr3_nt: TGTGCCAGCTCAATAACAGGGCGGGTAGGCGGGGAGCTGTTTTTT; cdr3_aa: CASSITGRVGGELFF
d_call: TRBD2; clone_size: NA; v_call: TRBV4-1; j_call: TRBJ2-2; cdr3_nt: TGCGCCAGCAGCCAGACCTCAGGGGGAGCGGGGGGGACGAACACCGGGGAGCTGTTTTTT; cdr3_aa: CASSQTSGGAGGTNTGELFF
d_call: TRBD1; clone_size: NA; v_call: TRBV10-3; j_call: TRBJ2-5; cdr3_nt: TGTGCCATCACCCCGGGACAGGCCCTCCAAGAGACCCAGTACTTC; cdr3_aa: CAITPGQALQETQYF